The T cell receptor beta chain under discussion was sequenced for a study of T cell responses to AZD1222 COVID-19 vaccine. Across the whole study: Second-dose groups at about 4 or about 12 weeks were pooled.

The junction had 9 bases not matched to a gene; V was cut back by 4 bases and J by 2 bases. The CDR3 loop spans 17 amino acids. In germline, CDR1 is SGHRS, CDR2 YFSETQ. Study-level findings and limits: Two AZD1222 administrations were followed by greater Spike-specific TCR breadth and depth. Nearly half of spike-specific TCRs reportedly go after variant regions that carry no mutations.

As for this clone: The target antigen is unknown. The same CDR3 is also encoded by other DNA sequences in this sample.

The data were produced by immunoSEQ multiplex PCR, yet TCRdb's version contains in-frame clones alone and is incomplete. The sample includes approximately 150,000 clones, 80% to 90% seen only once; the top ten take approximately 3%. The receptor comes from an adult in good health. This material consisted of peripheral blood, taken on day 0 of AZD1222 vaccination. The chain has TRBV5-1 and TRBJ2-3, with 11 bases aligning to TRBD2. The CDR3 here is CASSGTSGGALTDTQYF. The DNA of the CDR3 is TGCGCCAGCAGCGGAACTAGCGGGGGAGCACTCACAGATACGCAGTATTTT.